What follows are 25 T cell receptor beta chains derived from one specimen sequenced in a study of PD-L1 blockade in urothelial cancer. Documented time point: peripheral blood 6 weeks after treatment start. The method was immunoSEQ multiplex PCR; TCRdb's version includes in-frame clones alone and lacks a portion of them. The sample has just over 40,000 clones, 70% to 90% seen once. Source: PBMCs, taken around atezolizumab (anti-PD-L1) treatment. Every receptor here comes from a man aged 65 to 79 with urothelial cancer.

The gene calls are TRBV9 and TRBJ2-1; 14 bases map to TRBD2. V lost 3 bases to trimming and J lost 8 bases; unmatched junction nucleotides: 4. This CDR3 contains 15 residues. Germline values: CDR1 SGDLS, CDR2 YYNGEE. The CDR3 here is CASSAGLAGVYEQFF. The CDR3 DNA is TGTGCCAGCAGCGCGGGACTAGCGGGAGTGTATGAGCAGTTCTTC.

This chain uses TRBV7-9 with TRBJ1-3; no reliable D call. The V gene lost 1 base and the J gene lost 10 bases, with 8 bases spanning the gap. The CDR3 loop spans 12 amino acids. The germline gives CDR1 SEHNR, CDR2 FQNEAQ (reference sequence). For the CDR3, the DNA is TGTGCCAGCAGCTTAGTGGGAGAAACCATATATTTT. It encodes CASSLVGETIYF.

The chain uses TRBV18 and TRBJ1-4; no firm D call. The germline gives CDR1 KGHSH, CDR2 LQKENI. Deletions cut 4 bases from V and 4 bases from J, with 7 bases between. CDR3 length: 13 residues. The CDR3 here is CASSLQNNEKLFF. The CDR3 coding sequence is TGTGCCAGCTCACTACAGAATAATGAAAAACTGTTTTTT.

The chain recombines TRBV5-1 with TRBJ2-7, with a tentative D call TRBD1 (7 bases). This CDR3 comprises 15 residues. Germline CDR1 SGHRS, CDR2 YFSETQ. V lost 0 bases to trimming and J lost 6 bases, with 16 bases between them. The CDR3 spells CASSLGGDRSIEQYF. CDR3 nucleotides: TGCGCCAGCAGCTTGGGCGGGGACAGATCTATCGAGCAGTACTTC.

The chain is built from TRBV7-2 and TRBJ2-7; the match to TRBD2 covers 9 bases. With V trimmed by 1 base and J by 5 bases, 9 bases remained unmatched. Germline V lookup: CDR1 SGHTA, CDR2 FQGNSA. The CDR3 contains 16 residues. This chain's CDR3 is CASSLGLAGIFDEQYF. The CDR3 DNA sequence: TGTGCCAGCAGCTTAGGGCTAGCGGGGATTTTCGACGAGCAGTACTTC.

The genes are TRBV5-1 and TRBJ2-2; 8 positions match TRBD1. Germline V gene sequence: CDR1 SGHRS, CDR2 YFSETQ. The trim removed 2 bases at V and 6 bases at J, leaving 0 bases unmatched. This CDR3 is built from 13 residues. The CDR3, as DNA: TGCGCCAGCAGCTTACAGGGGGCCGGGGAGCTGTTTTTT. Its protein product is CASSLQGAGELFF.

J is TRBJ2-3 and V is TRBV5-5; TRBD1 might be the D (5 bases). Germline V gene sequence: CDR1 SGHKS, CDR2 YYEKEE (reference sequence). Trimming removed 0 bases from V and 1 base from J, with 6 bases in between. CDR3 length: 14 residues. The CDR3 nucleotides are TGTGCCAGCAGCTTGGAACAGGGCACAGATACGCAGTATTTT. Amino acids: CASSLEQGTDTQYF.

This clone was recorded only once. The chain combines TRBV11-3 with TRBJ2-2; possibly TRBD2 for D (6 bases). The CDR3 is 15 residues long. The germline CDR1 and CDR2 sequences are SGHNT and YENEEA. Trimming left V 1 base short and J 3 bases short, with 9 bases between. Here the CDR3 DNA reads TGTGCCAGCAGCTTAGGTGGAGGGTACACCGGGGAGCTGTTTTTT. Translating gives CASSLGGGYTGELFF. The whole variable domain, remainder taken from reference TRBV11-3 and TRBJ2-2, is EAGVVQSPRYKIIEKKQPVAFWCNPISGHNTLYWYLQNLGQGPELLIRYENEEAVDDSQLPKDRFSAERLKGVDSTLKIQPAELGDSAVYLCASSLGGGYTGELFFGEGSRLTVL.

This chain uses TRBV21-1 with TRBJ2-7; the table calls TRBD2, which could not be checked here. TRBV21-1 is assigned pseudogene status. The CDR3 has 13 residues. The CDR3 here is CASSKASFDEQYF. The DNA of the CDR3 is TGTGCCAGCAGCAAAGCCTCCTTCGACGAGCAGTACTTC.

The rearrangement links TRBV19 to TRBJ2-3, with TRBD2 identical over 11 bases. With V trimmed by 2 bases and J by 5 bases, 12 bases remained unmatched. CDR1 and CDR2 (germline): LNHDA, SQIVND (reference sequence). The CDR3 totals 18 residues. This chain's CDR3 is CASSIFRPSGRRRDTQYF. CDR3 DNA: TGTGCCAGTAGTATATTTCGGCCTAGCGGGAGGAGGAGAGATACGCAGTATTTT.

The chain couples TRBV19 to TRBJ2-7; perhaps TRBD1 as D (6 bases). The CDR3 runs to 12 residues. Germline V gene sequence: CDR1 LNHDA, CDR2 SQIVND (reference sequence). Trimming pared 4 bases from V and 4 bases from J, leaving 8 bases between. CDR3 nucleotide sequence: TGTGCCAGTAGTAACAGGGAATACGAGCAGTACTTC. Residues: CASSNREYEQYF. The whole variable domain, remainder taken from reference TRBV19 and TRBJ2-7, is DGGITQSPKYLFRKEGQNVTLSCEQNLNHDAMYWYRQDPGQGLRLIYYSQIVNDFQKGDIAEGYSVSREKKESFPLTVTSAQKNPTAFYLCASSNREYEQYFGPGTRLTVT.

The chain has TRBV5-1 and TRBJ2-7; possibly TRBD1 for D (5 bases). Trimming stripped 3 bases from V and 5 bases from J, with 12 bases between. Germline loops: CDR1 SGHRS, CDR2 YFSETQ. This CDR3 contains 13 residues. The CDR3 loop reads CASSWQGMNEQYF. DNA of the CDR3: TGCGCCAGCAGCTGGCAGGGTATGAACGAGCAGTACTTC.

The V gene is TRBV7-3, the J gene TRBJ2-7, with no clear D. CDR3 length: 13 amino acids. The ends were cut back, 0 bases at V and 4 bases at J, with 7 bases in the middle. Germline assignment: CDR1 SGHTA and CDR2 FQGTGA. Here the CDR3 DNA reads TGTGCCAGCAGCTTAACTCCCGGGTACGAGCAGTACTTC. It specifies CASSLTPGYEQYF. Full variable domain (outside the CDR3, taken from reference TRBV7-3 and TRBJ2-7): GAGVSQTPSNKVTEKGKYVELRCDPISGHTALYWYRQSLGQGPEFLIYFQGTGAADDSGLPNDRFFAVRPEGSVSTLKIQRTERGDSAVYLCASSLTPGYEQYFGPGTRLTVT.

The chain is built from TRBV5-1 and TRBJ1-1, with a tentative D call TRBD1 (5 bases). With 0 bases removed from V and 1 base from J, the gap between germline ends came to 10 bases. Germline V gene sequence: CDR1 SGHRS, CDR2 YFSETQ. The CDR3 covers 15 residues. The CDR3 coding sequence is TGCGCCAGCAGCTTGGTACCAGGGAAGAACACTGAAGCTTTCTTT. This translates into CASSLVPGKNTEAFF.

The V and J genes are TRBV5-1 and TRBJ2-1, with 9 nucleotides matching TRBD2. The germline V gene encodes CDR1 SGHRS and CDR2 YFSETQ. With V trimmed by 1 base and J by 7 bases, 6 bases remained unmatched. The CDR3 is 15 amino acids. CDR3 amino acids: CASSLIAGDLNEQFF. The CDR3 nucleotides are TGCGCCAGCAGCTTGATAGCGGGAGACTTGAATGAGCAGTTCTTC.

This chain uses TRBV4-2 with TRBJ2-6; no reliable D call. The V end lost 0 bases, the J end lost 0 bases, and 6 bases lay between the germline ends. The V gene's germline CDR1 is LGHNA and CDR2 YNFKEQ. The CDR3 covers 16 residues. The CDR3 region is CASSQDSVSGANVLTF. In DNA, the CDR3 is TGTGCCAGCAGCCAAGACAGCGTCTCTGGGGCCAACGTCCTGACTTTC.

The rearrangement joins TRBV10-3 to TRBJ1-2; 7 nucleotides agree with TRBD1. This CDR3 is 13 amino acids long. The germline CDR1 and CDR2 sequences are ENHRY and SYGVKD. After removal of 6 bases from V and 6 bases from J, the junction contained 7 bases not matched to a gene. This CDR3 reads CAIRGDSRHGYTF. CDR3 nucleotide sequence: TGTGCCATCAGAGGGGACAGTCGACATGGCTACACCTTC.

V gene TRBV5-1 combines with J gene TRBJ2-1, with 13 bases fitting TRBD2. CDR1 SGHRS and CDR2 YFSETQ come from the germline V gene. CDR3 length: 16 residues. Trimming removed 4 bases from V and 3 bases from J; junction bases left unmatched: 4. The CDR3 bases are TGCGCCAGCAGCCCGGGACTAGCGGGGATCTACAATGAGCAGTTCTTC. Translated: CASSPGLAGIYNEQFF.

CDR3 residues: CASSLAMTSGNEQYF. Here the CDR3 DNA reads TGTGCCAGCAGTTTGGCTATGACTAGCGGGAACGAGCAGTACTTC. The chain carries TRBV28 and TRBJ2-7, with 11 bases aligning to TRBD2. Trimming took 3 bases from V and 5 from J; bases not matched to a gene: 6. Germline-derived CDR1 and CDR2 are MDHEN and SYDVKM. The length of the CDR3 is 15 residues.

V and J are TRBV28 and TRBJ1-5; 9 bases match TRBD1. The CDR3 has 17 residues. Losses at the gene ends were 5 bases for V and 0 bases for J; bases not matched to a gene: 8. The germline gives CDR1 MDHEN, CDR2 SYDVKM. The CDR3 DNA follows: TGTGCCAGCAGTCCTCCGGGACAGGGATATAGCAATCAGCCCCAGCATTTT. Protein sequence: CASSPPGQGYSNQPQHF.

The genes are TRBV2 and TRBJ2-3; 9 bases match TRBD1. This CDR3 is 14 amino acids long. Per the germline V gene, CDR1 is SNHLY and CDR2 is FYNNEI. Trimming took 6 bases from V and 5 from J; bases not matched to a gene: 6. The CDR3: CASRPGQGEDTQYF. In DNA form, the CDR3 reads TGTGCCAGCAGGCCGGGACAGGGTGAAGATACGCAGTATTTT.

The CDR3: CASSYSRGMDTQYF. The CDR3 nucleotides read TGTGCCAGCAGTTACTCACGAGGCATGGATACGCAGTATTTT. The V and J genes are TRBV6-6 and TRBJ2-3, with D uncertain. In germline, CDR1 is MNHNY, CDR2 SVGAGI (reference sequence). V gave up 0 bases and J gave up 6 bases, with 10 bases separating them. The CDR3 is made up of 14 amino acids.

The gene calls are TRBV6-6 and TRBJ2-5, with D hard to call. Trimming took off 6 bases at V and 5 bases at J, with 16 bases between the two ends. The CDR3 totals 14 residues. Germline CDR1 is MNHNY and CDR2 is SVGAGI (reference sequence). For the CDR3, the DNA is TGTGCCAGCAGCCCTGGCGGTTCCGGGGAGACCCAGTACTTC. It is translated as CASSPGGSGETQYF.

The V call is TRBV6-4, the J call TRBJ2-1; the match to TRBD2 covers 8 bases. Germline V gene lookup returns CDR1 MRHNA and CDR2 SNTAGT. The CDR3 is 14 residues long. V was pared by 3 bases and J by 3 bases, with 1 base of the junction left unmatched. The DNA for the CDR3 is TGTGCCAGCAGTGAACTAGCGGACTACAATGAGCAGTTCTTC. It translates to CASSELADYNEQFF.

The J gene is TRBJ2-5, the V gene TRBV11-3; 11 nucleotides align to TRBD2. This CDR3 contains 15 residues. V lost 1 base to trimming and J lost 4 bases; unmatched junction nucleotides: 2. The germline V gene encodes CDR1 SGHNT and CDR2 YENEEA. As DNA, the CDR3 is TGTGCCAGCAGCTTAGCGCTAGCGGGAGGAGAGACCCAGTACTTC. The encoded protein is CASSLALAGGETQYF.